A single sample gave rise to the 9 T cell receptor beta chains below, sequenced in a study of cytomegalovirus exposure and HLA in healthy donors. The data were produced by immunoSEQ multiplex PCR, yet TCRdb's version contains in-frame clones alone and is incomplete. The sample includes a few hundred thousand clones, about 92% seen only once; the top ten take 3.1%. Material for sequencing was PBMCs. The receptors shown here come from a woman aged 25 to 39 in good health and CMV-seronegative.

The chain is built from TRBV6-5 and TRBJ2-7, with D possibly being TRBD1 (5 bases). Trimming shortened V by 8 bases and J by 5 bases, and 13 bases separated the two germline ends. CDR3 size: 12 residues. Looked up from germline, CDR1 is MNHEY and CDR2 is SVGAGI. CDR3 sequence reads: CASYAQGNEQYF. The CDR3 DNA reads TGTGCCAGCTACGCCCAGGGAAACGAGCAGTACTTC.

The genes are TRBV27 and TRBJ2-1, with D hard to call. The CDR3 runs to 13 residues. Germline V gene data show CDR1 as MNHEY and CDR2 as SMNVEV (reference sequence). V lost 7 bases to trimming and J lost 6 bases, with 13 bases between them. The CDR3 sequence: CASKVPDGNEQFF. DNA of the CDR3: TGTGCCAGCAAGGTGCCGGACGGCAATGAGCAGTTCTTC.

The chain has TRBV29-1 and TRBJ2-2; D may be TRBD2 (6 bases). Deletions cut 8 bases from V and 5 bases from J, with 15 bases between. The CDR3 sequence is 13 residues long. Germline V CDR1 and CDR2: SQVTM, ANQGSEA. The CDR3 sequence: CSSQTGGTGELFF. CDR3 DNA: TGCAGCTCACAGACCGGGGGAACCGGGGAGCTGTTTTTT.

The chain recombines TRBV6-4 with TRBJ2-4, with TRBD1 identical over 8 bases. Trimming cost V 4 bases and J 7 bases; bases outside gene matches: 3. Germline-derived CDR1 and CDR2 are MRHNA and SNTAGT. CDR3 length: 13 amino acids. The CDR3 sequence: CASSVTGGNIQYF. Here the CDR3 DNA reads TGTGCCAGCAGTGTAACAGGGGGGAACATTCAGTACTTC.

The chain employs TRBV9 and TRBJ2-1; D is possibly TRBD2 (6 bases). Germline-derived CDR1 and CDR2 are SGDLS and YYNGEE. The ends were cut back, 3 bases at V and 0 bases at J, with 10 bases in the middle. The CDR3 totals 15 residues. The CDR3 DNA reads TGTGCCAGCAGCGGACCGGGACTCTCCTACAATGAGCAGTTCTTC. Its protein is CASSGPGLSYNEQFF.

The rearrangement links TRBV28 to TRBJ1-5; weak D call: TRBD1 (6 bases). CDR1 and CDR2 from the germline V gene are MDHEN and SYDVKM. With 5 bases removed from V and 0 bases from J, the gap between germline ends came to 11 bases. The CDR3 loop spans 15 amino acids. The CDR3, as DNA: TGTGCCAGCAGTGCCGGGACAACTAGCAATCAGCCCCAGCATTTT. Translation gives CASSAGTTSNQPQHF.

Details on this clone: The sample has other DNA sequences that encode this CDR3 too. The rearrangement joins TRBV11-1 to TRBJ2-1; no clear D gene. The CDR3 spans 16 residues. Germline CDR1 SGHAT, CDR2 FQDESV (reference sequence). The V end was cut by 0 bases, the J end by 1 base, with 10 bases between. This chain's CDR3 is CASSLAGQSSYNEQFF. For the CDR3, the DNA is TGTGCCAGCAGCTTAGCTGGGCAGAGTTCCTACAATGAGCAGTTCTTC.

V and J are TRBV5-6 and TRBJ2-5; 9 nucleotides align to TRBD2. Germline V gene sequence: CDR1 SGHDT, CDR2 YYEEEE. The CDR3 totals 13 residues. The V segment lost 7 bases and the J segment 4 bases; nucleotides outside the gene matches: 5. The CDR3 sequence is CASGIAGVETQYF. The CDR3 DNA is TGTGCCAGCGGCATAGCGGGAGTAGAGACCCAGTACTTC.

This rearrangement joins TRBV18 to TRBJ1-5; 7 bases fit TRBD1. Trimming at V came to 4 bases and at J to 2 bases, leaving 5 bases not matched to a gene. This CDR3 has 15 residues. Germline V gene lookup returns CDR1 KGHSH and CDR2 LQKENI. The CDR3 DNA follows: TGTGCCAGCTCACAGGGGGCGGGTGGCAATCAGCCCCAGCATTTT. Protein sequence: CASSQGAGGNQPQHF.